One sample yielded the 31 T cell receptor beta chains listed below, sequenced in a study of T-cell reconstitution after alpha-beta-depleted transplantation in children. Preparation of the TCRbeta library involved a method that used unique molecular identifiers. TCRdb recomputed calls from the PCR reads with MiXCR, one row per CDR3 protein. This sample has a few hundred thousand distinct CDR3 sequences, with 20% found just once. The source was PBMCs from the stem cell graft donor, collected from the stem cell graft. These receptor sequences come from a human donor who donated a stem cell graft to a child with acute myeloid leukemia.

The V gene is TRBV5-5, the J gene TRBJ2-5; TRBD1 is a possible D gene (6 bases). The CDR3 runs 12 residues. V gave up 9 bases and J gave up 7 bases, with 16 bases separating them. Germline V gene lookup returns CDR1 SGHKS and CDR2 YYEKEE (reference sequence). CDR3 residues: CANITGWATQYF. The CDR3 DNA reads as TGTGCCAACATAACAGGGTGGGCGACCCAGTACTTC.

This chain uses TRBV28 with TRBJ2-1, with 7 nucleotides matching TRBD2. The germline CDR1 and CDR2 sequences are MDHEN and SYDVKM. V dropped 6 bases and J dropped 0; count of bases not matched to a gene: 5. This CDR3 is 15 amino acids long. The CDR3 DNA follows: TGTGCCAGCAGGGATGGGAGGGGCTCCTACAATGAGCAGTTCTTC. It specifies CASRDGRGSYNEQFF.

The J gene is TRBJ2-3, the V gene TRBV27; 11 nucleotides line up with TRBD2. V gave up 6 bases and J gave up 2 bases; unmatched junction bases: 7. CDR1 MNHEY and CDR2 SMNVEV come from the germline V gene (reference sequence). The length of the CDR3 is 16 residues. The CDR3 nucleotides read TGTGCCAGCAGACAAAAGGGACTAGCGGTCACAGATACGCAGTATTTT. This translates into CASRQKGLAVTDTQYF.

In this sample, this clonotype turned up a few times. This chain links TRBV12-3 or TRBV12-4 with TRBJ1-6, with a tentative D call TRBD1 (6 bases). The CDR3 sequence is 14 residues long. V was cut by 5 bases and J by 7 bases, with 12 bases left in between. CDR3 sequence (DNA): TGTGCCAGCAGTCAACAGGGTCGGAATTCACCCCTCCACTTT. This gives the protein CASSQQGRNSPLHF.

The gene calls are TRBV4-1 and TRBJ2-7; D possibly corresponds to TRBD2 (6 bases). Trimming took 0 bases from V and 4 from J, leaving 16 bases between them. Germline CDR1 MGHRA, CDR2 YSYEKL. This CDR3 comprises 16 residues. The chain's CDR3 is CASSQDSAGGSYEQYF. CDR3 nucleotides: TGCGCCAGCAGCCAAGATTCGGCAGGAGGGTCTTACGAGCAGTACTTC.

This clonotype has a count of ten or more. The V call is TRBV20-1, the J call TRBJ1-5; the D is unclear. V shed 6 bases and J shed 5 bases, with 11 bases lying between them. CDR3 length: 12 residues. CDR1 is DFQATT, CDR2 SNEGSKA, per germline (reference sequence). The CDR3 DNA reads as TGCAGTGCCGCTAGGGTTGATCAGCCCCAGCATTTT. Translation gives CSAARVDQPQHF.

The J gene is TRBJ2-5, the V gene TRBV18, with D maybe TRBD2 (6 bases). The CDR3 spans 14 residues. Per the germline V gene, CDR1 is KGHSH and CDR2 is LQKENI. Trimming removed 3 bases from V and 8 bases from J, with 16 bases in between. The CDR3 spells CASSPGGMQITQYF. In nucleotides, the CDR3 is TGTGCCAGCTCACCCGGGGGTATGCAGATTACCCAGTACTTC. Using reference TRBV18 and TRBJ2-5 for the parts outside the CDR3, the full variable domain is NAGVMQNPRHLVRRRGQEARLRCSPMKGHSHVYWYRQLPEEGLKFMVYLQKENIIDESGMPKERFSAEFPKEGPSILRIQQVVRGDSAAYFCASSPGGMQITQYFGPGTRLLVL.

This clonotype was detected only a few times. The chain employs TRBV10-3 and TRBJ2-1, with TRBD2 matching 7 bases. Germline CDR1 reads ENHRY; CDR2 reads SYGVKD. V lost 2 bases, J lost 7 bases, and 11 bases stayed unmatched. This CDR3 spans 16 amino acids. The CDR3 spells CAISELLASGPNEQFF. DNA for the CDR3: TGTGCCATCAGTGAGCTACTAGCGTCGGGGCCTAATGAGCAGTTCTTC.

V usage is TRBV25-1 and J usage is TRBJ1-1, with D unresolved. The germline CDR1 and CDR2 sequences are MGHDK and SYGVNS. The V gene lost 4 bases and the J gene lost 5 bases, with 5 bases spanning the gap. The CDR3 extends over 11 amino acids. The CDR3 sequence: CASSGRTEAFF. The CDR3 region has the DNA TGTGCCAGCAGTGGGAGGACTGAAGCTTTCTTT.

The chain combines TRBV14 with TRBJ2-7; tentative D call: TRBD2 (5 bases). CDR1 is SGHDN, CDR2 FVKESK, per germline. The V end was cut by 4 bases, the J end by 0 bases, with 16 bases between. The CDR3 is 16 amino acids. The CDR3 nucleotides read TGTGCCAGCAGCCCGACTCGCAGCGGAAGCTCCTACGAGCAGTACTTC. Protein: CASSPTRSGSSYEQYF.

The CDR3 coding sequence is TGTGCCAGCAGTTACTCGGGAACAGAGACCCAGTACTTC. The encoded protein is CASSYSGTETQYF. This chain uses TRBV6-6 with TRBJ2-5; D remains unclear. V shed 0 bases and J shed 4 bases, with 6 bases lying between them. Germline CDR1 is MNHNY and CDR2 is SVGAGI (reference sequence). The CDR3 extends over 13 amino acids.

In this sample, this clonotype turned up a few times. This chain connects TRBV7-2 to TRBJ2-7; D unresolved. V lost 1 base, J lost 2 bases, and 12 bases lay in between. The CDR3 extends over 15 amino acids. Germline CDR1 and CDR2: SGHTA and FQGNSA. The CDR3: CASSLVIADTYEQYF. CDR3 nucleotides: TGTGCCAGCAGCTTAGTTATAGCAGATACCTACGAGCAGTACTTC.

Only a few counts were recorded for this clonotype. This chain links TRBV12-3 or TRBV12-4 with TRBJ2-7; 8 bases map to TRBD2. The length of the CDR3 is 13 residues. The J segment lost 6 bases and the V segment lost 6 bases, leaving 7 bases of the junction unmatched. The CDR3 DNA follows: TGTGCCAGCAGGTCCGGGACTAGGACCGAGCAGTACTTC. Protein: CASRSGTRTEQYF.

This clonotype has only a few counts. This chain joins TRBV20-1 and TRBJ2-7; 10 positions agree with TRBD2. V lost 0 bases and J lost 5; bases outside the gene matches: 10. This CDR3 spans 16 amino acids. Germline V gene sequence: CDR1 DFQATT, CDR2 SNEGSKA (reference sequence). Written as DNA, the CDR3 is TGCAGTGCTAGAGATTGGCTAGCGGGAGTTGGCAACGAGCAGTACTTC. Translated: CSARDWLAGVGNEQYF.

This clonotype was recorded at least ten times. The chain is built from TRBV29-1 and TRBJ1-5, with D perhaps TRBD1 (6 bases). The CDR3 totals 13 residues. Germline-derived CDR1 and CDR2 are SQVTM and ANQGSEA. Trimming removed 7 bases at V and 11 bases at J, with 21 bases between. The CDR3 DNA reads TGCAGCGCCCGGGACACCGCTCTCCAGGCCCAGCATTTT. Translated, it gives CSARDTALQAQHF.

This clonotype was picked up a small number of times. The chain joins TRBV29-1 to TRBJ2-1; maybe TRBD2 (7 bases). Germline V gene sequence: CDR1 SQVTM, CDR2 ANQGSEA. V gave up 0 bases and J gave up 6 bases, with 15 bases separating them. The CDR3 contains 15 residues. The CDR3: CSVEDPERGGNEQFF. The DNA of the CDR3 is TGCAGCGTTGAAGACCCGGAAAGGGGGGGCAATGAGCAGTTCTTC.

With respect to this clonotype: The junction shows a germline mismatch at one end, possibly a read error. The chain joins TRBV12-3 or TRBV12-4 to TRBJ2-3; 9 bases align to TRBD2. The CDR3 spans 14 residues. In nucleotides, the CDR3 is TGTGCCAGCAGTGTAGCGGGAGAACAAGATACGCAGTATTTT. Translating it yields CASSVAGEQDTQYF.

This clonotype was picked up one time. This chain joins TRBV2 and TRBJ1-1, with D possibly TRBD1 on 6 matching bases. CDR1 is SNHLY, CDR2 FYNNEI, per germline. The CDR3 runs 12 residues. The V end lost 7 bases, the J end lost 6 bases, and 12 bases lay between the germline ends. The CDR3 DNA reads as TGTGCCAGCAAGACAGGAGGTCCTGAAGCTTTCTTT. It encodes CASKTGGPEAFF. Drawing the rest from reference TRBV2 and TRBJ1-1, the complete variable domain is EPEVTQTPSHQVTQMGQEVILRCVPISNHLYFYWYRQILGQKVEFLVSFYNNEISEKSEIFDDQFSVERPDGSNFTLKIRSTKLEDSAMYFCASKTGGPEAFFGQGTRLTVV.

There are many counts of this clonotype. The V call is TRBV29-1, the J call TRBJ2-1; no firm D call. Trimming cost V 4 bases and J 0 bases, with 10 bases left between them. CDR1 and CDR2 (germline): SQVTM, ANQGSEA. The CDR3 extends over 14 amino acids. The CDR3 DNA is TGCAGCGTTGGAGCAGGCAGCTCCTACAATGAGCAGTTCTTC. Translation gives CSVGAGSSYNEQFF.

This clonotype was detected many times. This sequence joins TRBV20-1 and TRBJ2-3; 13 bases map to TRBD2. This CDR3 region has 16 residues. With V trimmed by 1 base and J by 2 bases, 3 bases remained unmatched. Per germline, CDR1 DFQATT and CDR2 SNEGSKA (reference sequence). The chain's CDR3 is CSARGLAGGDTDTQYF. CDR3 coding DNA: TGCAGTGCTAGAGGACTAGCGGGGGGAGACACAGATACGCAGTATTTT.

This chain joins TRBV5-1 and TRBJ2-1; possible D gene TRBD1, 5 bases. Trimming cost V 0 bases and J 5 bases, with 9 bases left between them. The germline V gene has CDR1 SGHRS and CDR2 YFSETQ. This CDR3 contains 14 residues. CDR3 residues: CASSLDGRDNEQFF. The CDR3 nucleotides are TGCGCCAGCAGCTTGGACGGCAGGGACAATGAGCAGTTCTTC.

The chain is built from TRBV5-6 and TRBJ2-3, with 9 nucleotides matching TRBD1. With 4 bases clipped from V and 2 bases from J, the junction kept 5 bases outside the gene matches. The germline gives CDR1 SGHDT, CDR2 YYEEEE. The CDR3 consists of 15 residues. CDR3 DNA: TGTGCCAGCAGCACCGGGACAGGGAACACAGATACGCAGTATTTT. The encoded protein is CASSTGTGNTDTQYF.

V is TRBV28 and J is TRBJ2-7, with D perhaps TRBD1 (6 bases). This CDR3 spans 14 amino acids. Germline V gives CDR1 MDHEN, CDR2 SYDVKM. V lost 7 bases to trimming and J lost 2 bases, with 15 bases between them. CDR3: CASTSPAGAYEQYF. DNA of the CDR3: TGTGCCAGCACCTCTCCCGCAGGGGCCTACGAGCAGTACTTC.

This clonotype has a count of ten or more. This chain uses TRBV7-2 with TRBJ1-3; no clear D gene. V was shortened by 2 bases and J by 3 bases, with 11 bases between the two germline ends. The CDR3 has 15 amino acids. Per germline, CDR1 SGHTA and CDR2 FQGNSA. CDR3 nucleotides: TGTGCCAGCAGCTTACTGTCGGGATTTGGAAACACCATATATTTT. Translating gives CASSLLSGFGNTIYF.

The rearrangement joins TRBV7-2 to TRBJ2-7; no clear D gene. The CDR3 covers 14 residues. Germline CDR1 is SGHTA and CDR2 is FQGNSA. Trimming took off 0 bases at V and 7 bases at J, with 13 bases between the two ends. CDR3 DNA sequence: TGTGCCAGCAGCTTAGCTCCGGCCACTTGGGAGCAGTACTTC. This translates into CASSLAPATWEQYF. Together with reference TRBV7-2 and TRBJ2-7, the CDR3 gives the full variable domain: GAGVSQSPSNKVTEKGKDVELRCDPISGHTALYWYRQSLGQGLEFLIYFQGNSAPDKSGLPSDRFSAERTGGSVSTLTIQRTQQEDSAVYLCASSLAPATWEQYFGPGTRLTVT.

This clonotype has at least ten counts. V gene TRBV20-1 combines with J gene TRBJ2-3; 8 bases match TRBD2. The CDR3 has 13 amino acids. J lost 3 bases, V lost 8 bases, and 7 bases had no gene match. The germline V gene has CDR1 DFQATT and CDR2 SNEGSKA (reference sequence). This chain's CDR3 is CSKLAAGTDTQYF. The CDR3, as DNA: TGCAGTAAACTAGCGGCAGGGACAGATACGCAGTATTTT.

This clonotype was seen at least ten times. This chain uses TRBV11-2 with TRBJ2-1; 12 bases map to TRBD2. The CDR3 covers 16 residues. V trimming: 4 bases; J trimming: 9 bases; junction bases outside the gene matches: 10. Germline V lookup: CDR1 SGHAT, CDR2 FQNNGV. CDR3 in amino acids: CASSSLRLAGAIEQFF. Here the CDR3 DNA reads TGTGCCAGCAGCTCCCTGAGACTAGCGGGAGCAATTGAGCAGTTCTTC.

V usage is TRBV7-9 and J usage is TRBJ2-1; tentative D call: TRBD1 (5 bases). Germline lookup yields CDR1 SEHNR and CDR2 FQNEAQ (reference sequence). The CDR3 is 16 amino acids. V was clipped by 7 bases and J by 0 bases, with 16 bases between them. The CDR3 reads CASNSRQFSSYNEQFF. CDR3 coding DNA: TGTGCCAGCAACTCCCGACAGTTTAGCTCCTACAATGAGCAGTTCTTC.

In its sample, this clonotype was seen a few times. The chain combines TRBV6-2 or TRBV6-3 with TRBJ1-1; no definite D call. Germline CDR1 and CDR2: MNHEY and SVGEGT. This CDR3 comprises 14 residues. The V end lost 7 bases, the J end lost 1 base, and 13 bases lay between the germline ends. The CDR3 here is CASIPLGRNTEAFF. CDR3 coding DNA: TGTGCCAGCATTCCACTAGGCCGGAACACTGAAGCTTTCTTT.

Ten or more counts support this clonotype. The V and J genes are TRBV20-1 and TRBJ2-3; 7 positions agree with TRBD2. The germline CDR1 and CDR2 sequences are DFQATT and SNEGSKA (reference sequence). The junction had 4 bases not matched to a gene; V was cut back by 5 bases and J by 2 bases. The CDR3 extends over 13 amino acids. The CDR3 protein is CSALADPTDTQYF. Written as DNA, the CDR3 is TGCAGTGCTCTAGCGGACCCCACAGATACGCAGTATTTT.

This sequence joins TRBV28 and TRBJ2-1; 16 bases align to TRBD2. This CDR3 has 17 residues. The germline gives CDR1 MDHEN, CDR2 SYDVKM. With V trimmed by 6 bases and J by 4 bases, 6 bases remained unmatched. CDR3 DNA sequence: TGTGCCAGCAGCGGGGGACTAGCGGGAGGGGGATACAATGAGCAGTTCTTC. Translated: CASSGGLAGGGYNEQFF.